These T cell receptor beta chains were read from a single sample in a study of CD8+ T cells in alopecia areata. Only in-frame clones appear in the TCRdb table, and some are missing; sequencing was by immunoSEQ multiplex PCR. The data show 110,000 to 150,000 clones, 65% to 90% seen once. This specimen consisted of CD8+ T cells sorted from blood, obtained at week 4, from a patient treated with tofacitinib. Receptors were obtained from a human donor with alopecia areata. Each CDR3 is given with its conserved first and last residue. The order of the fields is J gene, clone size, V gene, D gene, CDR3 protein, CDR3 DNA. The D gene is left open where the match is weak. The size of a clone is reported for some rows only, either as once, few or many, or as a class for expanded clones.

>TRBJ2-1|.|TRBV7-9|TRBD2
CASSTLADAVYNEQFF
TGTGCCAGCAGCACTCTAGCGGATGCGGTCTACAATGAGCAGTTCTTC
>TRBJ2-7|.|TRBV27|TRBD1
CASSLLTGSSYEQYF
TGTGCCAGCAGTTTATTGACAGGGAGCTCCTACGAGCAGTACTTC
>TRBJ2-3|once|TRBV5-1|.
CASSLAWDSDTDTQYF
TGCGCCAGCAGCTTGGCCTGGGACTCAGACACAGATACGCAGTATTTT
>TRBJ2-1|.|TRBV13|TRBD2
CASSLRTSAYNEQFF
TGTGCCAGCAGCCTACGGACTAGCGCCTACAATGAGCAGTTCTTC
>TRBJ1-6|.|TRBV25-1|.
CASSQGEENSPLHF
TGTGCCAGCAGTCAAGGGGAGGAGAATTCACCCCTCCACTTT
>TRBJ2-3|.|TRBV29-1|.
CSVEGTASTDTQYF
TGCAGCGTTGAAGGGACAGCTAGCACAGATACGCAGTATTTT
>TRBJ2-1|few|TRBV4-1|TRBD2
CASSGGRLAGITYNEQFF
TGCGCCAGCAGCGGGGGGAGACTAGCGGGGATTACCTACAATGAGCAGTTCTTC
>TRBJ2-7|.|TRBV18|TRBD1
CASSPWDRGHNEQYF
TGTGCCAGCTCACCATGGGACAGGGGGCATAACGAGCAGTACTTC
>TRBJ2-5|.|TRBV5-1|.
CASSLWENFRETQYF
TGCGCCAGCAGCTTGTGGGAGAACTTCCGGGAGACCCAGTACTTC
>TRBJ2-7|.|TRBV7-9|TRBD1
CASSPRTGMNEQYF
TGTGCCAGCAGCCCCCGGACAGGGATGAACGAGCAGTACTTC
>TRBJ1-4|.|TRBV30|.
CAWNQGLGEKLFF
TGTGCCTGGAATCAGGGACTAGGAGAAAAACTGTTTTTT
>TRBJ2-1|.|TRBV10-1|.
CASSAGTASNEQFF
TGCGCCAGCAGTGCGGGTACCGCATCCAATGAGCAGTTCTTC
>TRBJ2-1|.|TRBV19|TRBD1
CASSRTGDPYNEQFF
TGTGCCAGTAGTAGGACAGGGGATCCCTACAATGAGCAGTTCTTC
>TRBJ2-7|.|TRBV5-4|TRBD2
CASSLESSGSYEQYF
TGTGCCAGCAGCTTGGAGTCTAGCGGGTCCTACGAGCAGTACTTC
>TRBJ2-3|.|TRBV6-5|TRBD2
CASSYGAGLAPDTQYF
TGTGCCAGCAGTTACGGTGCGGGACTAGCACCAGATACGCAGTATTTT